Listed here is a single T cell receptor (beta chain). With a much larger clone just one base away, this may be a read error. The data originate from a study of T cells after yellow fever vaccination (dated by TCRdb to 2018 to 2020). At the level of the whole study: Staining for CD3, CD45RA, CCR7 and CD95 was used to sort memory subsets (EM, EMRA, CM and Tscm) on a BD FACS Aria III. The SMART-Seq v4 Ultra Low Input RNA kit was used to prepare libraries from fractions with low cell numbers. The cohort comprised two healthy male donors, one aged 18 to 30 and one aged 30 to 40 years. Memory subsets were sorted on days 0, 15 and 45 and at 18 months after primary vaccination, and on days 0, 15 and 45 after the 30-year booster. Blood was collected at multiple timepoints before and after primary and secondary immunization, and bulk PBMC replicates and cell subsets were isolated. To follow T-cell clones before and after primary and booster YFV17D yellow fever vaccination, bulk TCR alpha and beta repertoires were sequenced over time. General findings and caveats noted by the study authors: Because abundant contaminating clonotypes from the bulk population could be contained in FACS-sorted repertoires, computational filtering was required. A small share of clonotypes was detected in both CD4 and CD8 compartments, with the overlap likely arising from convergent recombination. Because only a couple of donors were included in the study, the extent to which the findings can be generalized is limited. In the sorted memory subsets on day 0, nearly all of the vaccine-responding clonotypes fell below detection. Compared with the primary T-cell response, the secondary T-cell response was weaker but faster, peaking on day 5 rather than day 15. After the booster, most clones that had expanded after primary vaccination were detected again (around 97% of CD4 and roughly 86% of CD8), suggesting broad maintenance of memory.

Counted from cysteine to phenylalanine, this CDR3 has 12 amino acids. This entry keeps only the CDR3 DNA: 36 bases, framed from base 1. The germline V gene sets CDR1 to SGHRS and CDR2 to YFSETQ. The sample's treatment or condition label, decoded: live attenuated yellow fever vaccine strain. PBMCs were isolated from peripheral blood using a standard Ficoll-Paque protocol. RNA from sorted memory subsets was extracted with the RNeasy Micro Kit. Sequencing was carried out with an Illumina NovaSeq 6000. Synthesis of TCR cDNA relied on 5'RACE template switching, a step that introduced a universal primer site along with unique molecular identifiers. Priming for cDNA synthesis came from both the TCR alpha and TCR beta constant segments. Library amplification involved two PCR steps, and the second step added sample barcodes and sequencing adapters. Libraries were sequenced on Illumina HiSeq 2500 (2x100 bp) or NovaSeq (2x150 bp). Regarding the original processing steps: Reads were demultiplexed and collapsed into UMI consensus sequences with MIGEC, and V(D)J alignment was performed with MiXCR. Vaccine-responding clonotypes were defined with edgeR using replicate PBMC samples, requiring FDR below 0.01 and a log2 fold change above 5 up to day 15. CD4 or CD8 identity was assigned to each bulk clonotype according to whether the clonotype was present at higher abundance in the sequenced CD4 repertoire or the sequenced CD8 repertoire. To estimate how each clone was distributed across memory phenotypes, clonotype frequencies in memory subsets were weighted by FACS-sorted cell numbers. The public reads were run again by TCRdb, first through fastp at Q25 and then through MiXCR, and only productive beta chains were kept. Each entry is one CDR3 protein sequence, shown with its most common DNA and genes. The V and J calls come from TCRdb's annotation, not from the publication. The sample table contains approximately 26,000 distinct CDR3 sequences; only one count was recorded for approximately 4.9% of them. The ten largest clones represent 30% to 45% of the sample.

The TCR comes from a man aged 18-30 years who received the YFV17D yellow fever vaccine. The sequence joins TRBV5-1 to TRBJ2-5; the D call is possibly TRBD1 or TRBD2, each sharing 5 bases. This specimen consisted of PBMCs, either bulk or a sorted T-cell subset (CD4+, CD8+, memory, or dextramer-sorted; not recorded which), obtained on the day of the yellow fever booster vaccination. The CDR3 in this case is CASSRDQGTQYF. The DNA is as follows: TGCGCCAGCAGCCGGGACCAAGGGACCCAGTACTTC.